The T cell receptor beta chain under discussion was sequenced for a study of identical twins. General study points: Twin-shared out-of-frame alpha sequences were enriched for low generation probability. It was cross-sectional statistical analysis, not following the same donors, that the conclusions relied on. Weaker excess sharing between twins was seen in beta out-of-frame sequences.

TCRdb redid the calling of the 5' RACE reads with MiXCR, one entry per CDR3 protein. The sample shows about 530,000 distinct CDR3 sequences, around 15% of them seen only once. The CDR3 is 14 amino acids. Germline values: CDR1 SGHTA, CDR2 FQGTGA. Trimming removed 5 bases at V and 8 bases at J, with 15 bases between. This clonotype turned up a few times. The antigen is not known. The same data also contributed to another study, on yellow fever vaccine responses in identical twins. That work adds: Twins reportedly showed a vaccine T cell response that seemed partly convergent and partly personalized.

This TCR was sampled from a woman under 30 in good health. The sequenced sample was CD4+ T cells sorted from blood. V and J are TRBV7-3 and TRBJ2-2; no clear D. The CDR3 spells CASSSQKGVGELFF. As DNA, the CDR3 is TGTGCCAGCAGCAGCCAAAAGGGCGTTGGGGAGCTGTTTTTT.